These 9 T cell receptor beta chains were sequenced from one sample in a study of OX40 agonist ivuxolimab in advanced cancers. Profiled with immunoSEQ multiplex PCR; TCRdb holds only in-frame clones, not every one. Here the sample spans tens of thousands of clones, around four fifths being singletons. The input for sequencing was CD4+ or CD8+ T cells sorted from blood, taken in a trial of the OX40 agonist ivuxolimab. These receptors originate from an adult with an advanced solid tumor such as melanoma, head and neck, liver or kidney cancer.

This sequence joins TRBV6-1 and TRBJ2-1; 7 bases line up with TRBD2. The germline gives CDR1 MNHNS, CDR2 SASEGT. The CDR3 consists of 16 residues. V lost 1 base and J lost 2; bases outside the gene matches: 5. The CDR3 nucleotides are TGTGCCAGCAGTGAAGTTCGAGCGGGACCCTACAATGAGCAGTTCTTC. Encoded protein: CASSEVRAGPYNEQFF.

CDR3 region: CASSPTALTSGGGSTQYF. Here the CDR3 DNA reads TGTGCCAGCAGCCCAACCGCCCTCACTAGCGGGGGGGGGAGTACGCAGTATTTT. The chain employs TRBV7-3 and TRBJ2-3; 13 bases match TRBD2. The V gene end was trimmed by 5 bases and the J gene end by 8 bases; junction bases not matched to a gene: 16. CDR1 is SGHTA, CDR2 FQGTGA, per germline. The CDR3 loop spans 18 amino acids.

The chain combines TRBV18 with TRBJ1-5; 8 nucleotides align to TRBD1. Germline CDR1 and CDR2: KGHSH and LQKENI. V dropped 5 bases and J dropped 7; count of bases not matched to a gene: 4. The CDR3 has 13 amino acids. For the CDR3, the DNA is TGTGCCAGCTCAGGGACAGGAGGGCAGCCCCAGCATTTT. Translating gives CASSGTGGQPQHF.

In its sample, this clone was seen a few times. This CDR3 reads CASSPTREKLFF. In DNA form, the CDR3 reads TGCGCCAGCAGCCCAACCAGAGAAAAACTGTTTTTT. The genes are TRBV4-3 and TRBJ1-4, with unresolved D. CDR1 is LGHNA and CDR2 is YSLEER in the germline V gene. V was clipped by 4 bases and J by 8 bases, with 8 bases between them. This CDR3 spans 12 amino acids.

Sample share makes this clone medium-sized. The rearrangement links TRBV30 to TRBJ1-2; TRBD1 is a possible D gene (5 bases). The V gene's germline CDR1 is GTSNPN and CDR2 SVGIG (reference sequence). This CDR3 comprises 12 residues. V was pared by 2 bases and J by 4 bases, with 8 bases between. Here the CDR3 DNA reads TGTGCCTGGAGTTTCAGGGCCTATGGCTACACCTTC. Translated, it gives CAWSFRAYGYTF.

Here the CDR3 reads CASSSPSGTGVREQFF. Written as DNA, the CDR3 is TGTGCCAGCAGCTCGCCGTCCGGGACAGGGGTGCGTGAGCAGTTCTTC. The chain carries TRBV5-5 and TRBJ2-1; 10 bases line up with TRBD1. From germline, CDR1 is SGHKS and CDR2 YYEKEE (reference sequence). This CDR3 spans 16 amino acids. After removal of 3 bases from V and 9 bases from J, the junction contained 12 bases not matched to a gene.

V usage is TRBV9 and J usage is TRBJ1-4, with D tentatively TRBD1 (6 bases). The V end was cut by 4 bases, the J end by 8 bases, with 18 bases between. Germline values: CDR1 SGDLS, CDR2 YYNGEE. This CDR3 has 15 amino acids. The CDR3 spells CASSPLPGGHEKLFF. The DNA of the CDR3 is TGTGCCAGCAGCCCTCTACCGGGGGGGCACGAAAAACTGTTTTTT.

J is TRBJ2-1 and V is TRBV2, with 12 nucleotides matching TRBD2. Per germline, CDR1 SNHLY and CDR2 FYNNEI. V shed 1 base and J 7 bases; nucleotides not matched to a gene: 5. This CDR3 is built from 16 residues. The CDR3 sequence is CASSEGLAGANNEQFF. Here the CDR3 DNA reads TGTGCCAGCAGTGAAGGACTAGCGGGAGCAAATAATGAGCAGTTCTTC.

The chain carries TRBV25-1 and TRBJ1-6; 9 bases fit TRBD1. Germline V gene lookup returns CDR1 MGHDK and CDR2 SYGVNS. V lost 5 bases, J lost 8 bases, and 7 bases stayed unmatched. The CDR3 is 15 residues long. The CDR3 nucleotides read TGTGCCAGCAGTCTCCGGGACAGGGCGGATTCACCCCTCCACTTT. It specifies CASSLRDRADSPLHF.